These 2 T cell receptor beta chains originate from one sample sequenced in a study of T cells in localized non-small cell lung cancer (TCRdb year 2020). The library was built by means of the immunoSEQ multiplex PCR assay. Held by TCRdb, this immuneACCESS table contains in-frame sequences only and omits some clones. Under half of the omission traces to an unresolved V gene where checked; the cause of the rest is unknown. The table for this sample lists roughly 4,000 clones; more than 25% of them were counted only once. Of the sample, around 14% is held by the ten largest clones. Sequencing was performed on lung tumor tissue, taken before any cancer treatment. The receptors were gathered from a man aged 40-75 years with stage II lung adenocarcinoma.

The rearrangement uses TRBV12-5 and TRBJ2-3; TRBD2 matches at 7 bases. Germline-derived CDR1 and CDR2 are LGHNT and FRNRAP. The CDR3 sequence is 15 residues long. V lost 3 bases to trimming and J lost 2 bases; unmatched junction nucleotides: 5. CDR3 nucleotide sequence: TGTGCTAGTGGTTTAGGGGACTACCACACAGATACGCAGTATTTT. Amino acid sequence: CASGLGDYHTDTQYF.

This clone qualifies as medium-sized (0.01 to 0.1%). The chain is built from TRBV11-3 and TRBJ1-1, with 8 bases lining up with TRBD1. V trimming: 5 bases; J trimming: 0 bases; junction bases outside the gene matches: 5. CDR1 and CDR2 from the germline V gene are SGHNT and YENEEA. The length of the CDR3 is 15 residues. The CDR3 DNA reads as TGTGCCAGCAGCAGATACAGGGGGGTGAACACTGAAGCTTTCTTT. This codes for CASSRYRGVNTEAFF.